The 30 T cell receptor beta chains below all came from one sample that was sequenced in a study of blood T cells in healthy people across ages (dated by TCRdb to between 2015 and 2016). Library prep was done by 5' RACE. Data came from an Illumina HiSeq 2500. A second roughly 6 to 11 cycle PCR used a sample-barcoded 5' primer and a J-beta primer mix. The public reads were reanalyzed by TCRdb: fastp trimming at Q25, MiXCR alignment, in-frame beta chains only. Entries are consolidated by CDR3 protein sequence, retaining the most common genes and DNA. This sample holds about 1.1 million distinct CDR3 sequences; approximately 38% were observed only once. The ten largest make up around 13% of the sample. Sequenced: blood. The receptor set was obtained from a man in his late teens or twenties in good health.

In this sample, this clonotype turned up many times. The CDR3 loop is CASSQWTGNTEAFF. The CDR3 DNA is TGTGCCAGCAGCCAATGGACAGGGAACACTGAAGCTTTCTTT. The J gene is TRBJ1-1, the V gene TRBV14; TRBD1 matches 7 bases. Germline assignment: CDR1 SGHDN and CDR2 FVKESK. Trimming at V came to 2 bases and at J to 1 base, leaving 1 base not matched to a gene. The CDR3 loop spans 14 amino acids.

The CDR3 DNA reads as TGTGCCAGCAGTGGGGGGGAGTGGACTGAAGCTTTCTTT. It encodes CASSGGEWTEAFF. V gene TRBV2 combines with J gene TRBJ1-1; a weak D match, TRBD1 (5 bases). Trimming cost V 4 bases and J 5 bases, with 11 bases left between them. From germline, CDR1 is SNHLY and CDR2 FYNNEI. CDR3 length equals 13 residues.

In this sample, this clonotype turned up a few times. The chain joins TRBV24-1 to TRBJ2-1; 7 nucleotides match TRBD1. This CDR3 has 15 amino acids. Per the germline V gene, CDR1 is KGHDR and CDR2 is SFDVKD. Trimming removed 2 bases from V and 3 bases from J; junction bases left unmatched: 3. The CDR3 sequence is CATSDSGDSYNEQFF. The CDR3 DNA is TGTGCCACCAGTGATTCCGGGGACAGCTACAATGAGCAGTTCTTC.

Only a few counts were recorded for this clonotype. The chain joins TRBV27 to TRBJ1-1; D not certain. Germline CDR1 and CDR2: MNHEY and SMNVEV (reference sequence). Trimming pared 6 bases from V and 1 base from J, leaving 6 bases between. The length of the CDR3 is 12 residues. The CDR3 loop reads CASRDANTEAFF. The DNA for the CDR3 is TGTGCCAGCAGGGACGCGAACACTGAAGCTTTCTTT.

This clonotype has just one count. V gene TRBV7-2 combines with J gene TRBJ2-5, with 10 positions matching TRBD2. V lost 5 bases and J lost 11; bases outside the gene matches: 14. This CDR3 comprises 15 residues. CDR1 and CDR2 from the germline V gene are SGHTA and FQGNSA. The CDR3 reads CASSDGLAVYNEQYF. The CDR3 nucleotides read TGTGCCAGCAGCGATGGACTAGCGGTATACAATGAGCAGTACTTC. Full variable domain (remainder filled in from reference TRBV7-2 and TRBJ2-5): GAGVSQSPSNKVTEKGKDVELRCDPISGHTALYWYRQSLGQGLEFLIYFQGNSAPDKSGLPSDRFSAERTGGSVSTLTIQRTQQEDSAVYLCASSDGLAVYNEQYFGPGTRLLVL.

This chain connects TRBV4-3 to TRBJ1-2; D is unresolved. CDR3 length equals 15 residues. CDR1 is LGHNA and CDR2 is YSLEER in the germline V gene. Trimming pared 1 base from V and 5 bases from J, leaving 14 bases between. CDR3 loop: CASSQGRGAGYGYTF. The CDR3 region has the DNA TGCGCCAGCAGCCAAGGTCGGGGAGCGGGGTATGGCTACACCTTC.

The rearrangement uses TRBV14 and TRBJ2-6, with D possibly being TRBD2 (6 bases). From germline, CDR1 is SGHDN and CDR2 FVKESK. CDR3 length: 16 amino acids. The V gene lost 0 bases and the J gene lost 2 bases, with 8 bases spanning the gap. DNA for the CDR3: TGTGCCAGCAGCCAAGATTGGGGGGCTGGGGCCAACGTCCTGACTTTC. As protein: CASSQDWGAGANVLTF.

The rearrangement uses TRBV7-9 and TRBJ1-2, with D possibly matching TRBD1 (6 bases). CDR1 SEHNR and CDR2 FQNEAQ come from the germline V gene (reference sequence). With 0 bases removed from V and 4 bases from J, the gap between germline ends came to 15 bases. The CDR3 is 16 residues long. CDR3 region: CASSLADSRRPYGYTF. Written as DNA, the CDR3 is TGTGCCAGCAGCTTAGCGGACAGTCGTCGGCCCTATGGCTACACCTTC.

The rearrangement joins TRBV7-9 to TRBJ2-3; a weak D match, TRBD1 (5 bases). Germline-derived CDR1 and CDR2 are SEHNR and FQNEAQ (reference sequence). Trimming pared 0 bases from V and 5 bases from J, leaving 12 bases between. This CDR3 is built from 15 residues. CDR3: CASSLAGFREDTQYF. The CDR3 nucleotides read TGTGCCAGCAGCTTAGCCGGATTCAGGGAAGATACGCAGTATTTT.

The J gene is TRBJ1-6, the V gene TRBV28; 7 bases line up with TRBD1. With 5 bases clipped from V and 14 bases from J, the junction kept 15 bases outside the gene matches. Germline V gene lookup returns CDR1 MDHEN and CDR2 SYDVKM. There are 15 residues in the CDR3. Here the CDR3 reads CASSPPVPGTESLHF. CDR3 DNA: TGTGCCAGCAGTCCGCCCGTACCCGGGACAGAGTCCCTCCACTTT.

This clonotype was found a few times. The chain combines TRBV7-9 with TRBJ2-1; TRBD2 matches at 9 bases. V gave up 3 bases and J gave up 8 bases; unmatched junction bases: 5. The CDR3 loop spans 14 amino acids. CDR1 is SEHNR, CDR2 FQNEAQ, per germline (reference sequence). The CDR3 loop is CASSFGGGADEQFF. The CDR3 region has the DNA TGTGCCAGCAGCTTTGGCGGGGGGGCCGATGAGCAGTTCTTC.

This clonotype was detected a few times. V is TRBV28 and J is TRBJ1-4; TRBD1 matches 9 bases. J gave up 7 bases and V 5 bases, and 11 bases lay outside the gene matches. This CDR3 is built from 16 residues. The germline gives CDR1 MDHEN, CDR2 SYDVKM. CDR3 in DNA: TGTGCCAGCAGTCCCCCCACCGGGACAGGGATTGAAAAACTGTTTTTT. Amino acids: CASSPPTGTGIEKLFF.

The rearrangement uses TRBV11-2 and TRBJ2-1; the D is unclear. The CDR3 extends over 13 amino acids. Deletions cut 4 bases from V and 9 bases from J, with 13 bases between. Germline V gene lookup returns CDR1 SGHAT and CDR2 FQNNGV. The CDR3 sequence: CASSSRPISEQFF. DNA of the CDR3: TGTGCCAGCAGCTCCAGGCCTATTAGTGAGCAGTTCTTC.

J is TRBJ2-5 and V is TRBV7-9, with unresolved D. The germline V gene encodes CDR1 SEHNR and CDR2 FQNEAQ (reference sequence). CDR3 length: 15 residues. V gave up 2 bases and J gave up 1 base, with 11 bases separating them. The chain's CDR3 is CASSLKIGSQETQYF. CDR3 nucleotides: TGTGCCAGCAGCTTAAAGATCGGCTCCCAAGAGACCCAGTACTTC.

This clonotype was seen only a few times. The J gene is TRBJ2-5, the V gene TRBV27; no clear D gene. V shed 4 bases and J shed 11 bases, with 17 bases lying between them. CDR1 MNHEY and CDR2 SMNVEV come from the germline V gene (reference sequence). This CDR3 has 13 residues. The chain's CDR3 is CASSSRGYNEQYF. CDR3 nucleotide sequence: TGTGCCAGCAGTTCCCGCGGTTACAATGAGCAGTACTTC.

CDR3 sequence reads: CASSQAGTNTDTQYF. The DNA for the CDR3 is TGCGCCAGCAGCCAAGCCGGGACGAACACAGATACGCAGTATTTT. This sequence joins TRBV4-1 and TRBJ2-3; the D call may be TRBD1 or TRBD2 (5 bases each). From germline, CDR1 is MGHRA and CDR2 YSYEKL. The CDR3 loop spans 15 amino acids. Trimming took 1 base from V and 2 from J, leaving 10 bases between them.

This clonotype was counted a single time. This sequence joins TRBV7-2 and TRBJ1-5; D is undetermined. Trimming took off 5 bases at V and 5 bases at J, with 13 bases between the two ends. The CDR3 has 14 amino acids. CDR1 SGHTA and CDR2 FQGNSA come from the germline V gene. CDR3 sequence: CASSVSPEYQPQHF. The CDR3, as DNA: TGTGCCAGCAGCGTATCGCCAGAGTATCAGCCCCAGCATTTT.

This clonotype has just one count. The CDR3 nucleotides read TGTGCCACCAGCAGAGAGAGGTCAGGCTTCTCCTACAATGAGCAGTACTTC. Protein product: CATSRERSGFSYNEQYF. The J gene is TRBJ2-7, the V gene TRBV15; D uncertain. The CDR3 is 17 residues long. The ends were cut back, 0 bases at V and 7 bases at J, with 22 bases in the middle. Germline CDR1 reads LNHNV; CDR2 reads YYDKDF (reference sequence).

This chain links TRBV6-2 or TRBV6-3 with TRBJ2-5, with TRBD1 as a possible D gene (6 bases). This CDR3 comprises 13 residues. Germline CDR1 reads MNHEY; CDR2 reads SVGEGT. V lost 8 bases and J lost 11, with 21 bases in between. The CDR3 DNA reads as TGTGCCAGCCGCAGGACAGCAAACAATGAGCAGTACTTC. This encodes CASRRTANNEQYF.

The chain has TRBV7-8 and TRBJ2-3; 12 nucleotides match TRBD2. V dropped 5 bases and J dropped 6; count of bases not matched to a gene: 9. The CDR3 length is 16 residues. Germline CDR1 is SGHVS and CDR2 is FQNEAQ. CDR3 nucleotides: TGTGCCAGCAGCCCAAGGACTAGCGGGGTTTCGGATACGCAGTATTTT. Protein sequence: CASSPRTSGVSDTQYF.

This CDR3 reads CASSQVGISNEKLFF. CDR3 DNA: TGCGCCAGCAGCCAAGTAGGCATTTCTAATGAAAAACTGTTTTTT. The chain employs TRBV4-3 and TRBJ1-4; D is undetermined. V was pared by 1 base and J by 3 bases, with 9 bases between. This CDR3 spans 15 amino acids. The germline gives CDR1 LGHNA, CDR2 YSLEER.

V gene TRBV28 combines with J gene TRBJ1-4; D is unresolved. The V end lost 1 base, the J end lost 4 bases, and 10 bases lay between the germline ends. The CDR3 length is 15 residues. Germline V gives CDR1 MDHEN, CDR2 SYDVKM. CDR3 DNA sequence: TGTGCCAGCAGTTTATCCGGAAAATTTAATGAAAAACTGTTTTTT. As protein: CASSLSGKFNEKLFF.

In this sample, this clonotype turned up a few times. This chain joins TRBV20-1 and TRBJ2-5; D is perhaps TRBD1 or TRBD2 (5 bases each). CDR3 length equals 17 residues. V was pared by 5 bases and J by 5 bases, with 27 bases between. CDR1 DFQATT and CDR2 SNEGSKA come from the germline V gene (reference sequence). Here the CDR3 reads CSAPSPRDRGAWETQYF. CDR3 DNA: TGCAGTGCTCCGAGCCCCCGGGACCGAGGTGCCTGGGAGACCCAGTACTTC.

This rearrangement joins TRBV11-1 to TRBJ2-1, with D perhaps matching TRBD1 (6 bases). Between the trimmed V and J ends, which lost 5 bases and 8 bases, there was a span of 13 bases. Germline V gene data show CDR1 as SGHAT and CDR2 as FQDESV (reference sequence). The CDR3 totals 13 residues. CDR3 in DNA: TGTGCCAGCAGCAAAGGGGGTTGGGATGAGCAGTTCTTC. It encodes CASSKGGWDEQFF.

The table lists this clonotype with a few counts. The chain has TRBV20-1 and TRBJ1-5, with 12 nucleotides matching TRBD1. The CDR3 runs to 14 residues. Germline CDR1 is DFQATT and CDR2 is SNEGSKA (reference sequence). After removal of 6 bases from V and 4 bases from J, the junction contained 4 bases not matched to a gene. The CDR3 DNA reads TGCAGTGCCGGGACAGGGGGCAGAAATCAGCCCCAGCATTTT. Protein sequence: CSAGTGGRNQPQHF.

The chain has TRBV3-1 and TRBJ2-5; no firm D call. Trimming took 3 bases from V and 7 from J, leaving 21 bases between them. This CDR3 has 16 amino acids. Germline CDR1 and CDR2: LGHDT and YNNKEL (reference sequence). The CDR3: CASSQRPDPRVGTQYF. Here the CDR3 DNA reads TGTGCCAGCAGCCAGCGCCCGGACCCCCGGGTAGGGACCCAGTACTTC.

This clonotype came up a few times. The CDR3 region is CSAPGGQDNQPQHF. The DNA for the CDR3 is TGCAGTGCCCCAGGAGGGCAAGACAATCAGCCCCAGCATTTT. The rearrangement joins TRBV20-1 to TRBJ1-5; D gene unclear. The CDR3 runs 14 residues. Trimming shortened V by 6 bases and J by 3 bases, and 15 bases separated the two germline ends. CDR1 is DFQATT, CDR2 SNEGSKA, per germline (reference sequence).

J is TRBJ1-2 and V is TRBV6-5; 8 bases fit TRBD1. The CDR3 runs to 13 residues. Germline V gene sequence: CDR1 MNHEY, CDR2 SVGAGI. The J segment lost 7 bases and the V segment lost 5 bases, leaving 6 bases of the junction unmatched. CDR3 DNA: TGTGCCAGCAGTGACTTTGACAGGGGTGGCTACACCTTC. It specifies CASSDFDRGGYTF.

The genes are TRBV6-2 or TRBV6-3 and TRBJ1-6; the D gene is possibly TRBD1 (6 bases). With 6 bases removed from V and 0 bases from J, the gap between germline ends came to 27 bases. The CDR3 consists of 21 residues. Germline CDR1 and CDR2: MNHEY and SVGEGT. The CDR3 sequence: CASRERTSRDNLSSYNSPLHF. In DNA form, the CDR3 reads TGTGCCAGCAGAGAACGAACCTCCCGGGACAACCTGAGCTCCTATAATTCACCCCTCCACTTT.

This chain connects TRBV10-3 to TRBJ2-2; D may be TRBD1 (6 bases). The V end lost 2 bases, the J end lost 4 bases, and 11 bases lay between the germline ends. The CDR3 extends over 15 amino acids. Germline CDR1 reads ENHRY; CDR2 reads SYGVKD. The CDR3 loop reads CAISEQGTTTGELFF. The CDR3 nucleotides are TGTGCCATCAGTGAGCAGGGGACGACCACCGGGGAGCTGTTTTTT.